The 31 T cell receptor beta chains reported below all come from one sample, sequenced in a study of blood T cell repertoires in COVID-19. Profiled with immunoSEQ multiplex PCR; TCRdb holds only in-frame clones, not every one. Among over 110,000 clones, around 88% were seen once, and the ten largest hold 28%. Material: peripheral blood. All receptors derive from a human donor in a cohort sampled during active COVID-19.

V and J are TRBV25-1 and TRBJ1-5, with D maybe TRBD1 (5 bases). V was pared by 3 bases and J by 7 bases, with 10 bases between. Germline V gene lookup returns CDR1 MGHDK and CDR2 SYGVNS. The CDR3 consists of 13 residues. The CDR3 spells CASSDRGTQPQHF. CDR3 DNA: TGTGCCAGCAGTGACCGGGGGACGCAGCCCCAGCATTTT. The full variable domain, in which reference TRBV25-1 and TRBJ1-5 provide the parts outside the CDR3, is EADIYQTPRYLVIGTGKKITLECSQTMGHDKMYWYQQDPGMELHLIHYSYGVNSTEKGDLSSESTVSRIRTEHFPLTLESARPSHTSQYLCASSDRGTQPQHFGDGTRLSIL.

The chain recombines TRBV9 with TRBJ1-4; maybe TRBD1 (6 bases). The length of the CDR3 is 16 residues. CDR1 SGDLS and CDR2 YYNGEE come from the germline V gene. Trimming cost V 2 bases and J 0 bases, with 11 bases left between them. This CDR3 reads CASSVSGASTNEKLFF. As DNA, the CDR3 is TGTGCCAGCAGCGTGTCAGGGGCCTCAACTAATGAAAAACTGTTTTTT.

CDR3 residues: CASSPQAGGPYEQYF. The CDR3 region has the DNA TGTGCCAGCAGCCCCCAAGCGGGGGGCCCCTACGAGCAGTACTTC. The V call is TRBV9, the J call TRBJ2-7, with 9 positions matching TRBD2. After removal of 4 bases from V and 2 bases from J, the junction contained 7 bases not matched to a gene. The CDR3 runs to 15 residues. From germline, CDR1 is SGDLS and CDR2 YYNGEE. The full variable domain, rest sourced from reference TRBV9 and TRBJ2-7, is DSGVTQTPKHLITATGQRVTLRCSPRSGDLSVYWYQQSLDQGLQFLIQYYNGEERAKGNILERFSAQQFPDLHSELNLSSLELGDSALYFCASSPQAGGPYEQYFGPGTRLTVT.

The gene calls are TRBV11-2 and TRBJ2-7; D call uncertain. This CDR3 spans 13 amino acids. CDR1 and CDR2 (germline): SGHAT, FQNNGV. The V gene lost 4 bases and the J gene lost 6 bases, with 13 bases spanning the gap. The CDR3 DNA reads TGTGCCAGCAGCTCCCCCTCCGAGGCCGAGCAGTACTTC. As protein: CASSSPSEAEQYF.

This clone has just a few counts. The V and J genes are TRBV28 and TRBJ1-5; TRBD1 might be the D (5 bases). Germline lookup yields CDR1 MDHEN and CDR2 SYDVKM. V lost 7 bases and J lost 2, with 15 bases in between. The CDR3 has 15 residues. The CDR3 spells CASNPGGLRNQPQHF. CDR3 DNA: TGTGCCAGCAACCCGGGGGGGTTGCGCAATCAGCCCCAGCATTTT.

This chain connects TRBV11-1 to TRBJ2-3; D unclear. Germline V gene sequence: CDR1 SGHAT, CDR2 FQDESV (reference sequence). The CDR3 runs 13 residues. V lost 5 bases and J lost 4, with 10 bases in between. DNA of the CDR3: TGTGCCAGCAGCCTCCCCGGTTCAGATACGCAGTATTTT. Amino acids: CASSLPGSDTQYF.

The gene calls are TRBV30 and TRBJ1-2; 9 nucleotides agree with TRBD1. The length of the CDR3 is 14 residues. Trimming removed 0 bases from V and 7 bases from J; junction bases left unmatched: 6. Looked up from germline, CDR1 is GTSNPN and CDR2 is SVGIG (reference sequence). The CDR3 protein is CAWSVMTGGSGYTF. The CDR3 DNA reads as TGTGCCTGGAGTGTCATGACAGGGGGTAGTGGCTACACCTTC.

V is TRBV9 and J is TRBJ1-3; perhaps TRBD1 as D (6 bases). V gave up 0 bases and J gave up 1 base, with 11 bases separating them. This CDR3 has 16 residues. Germline lookup yields CDR1 SGDLS and CDR2 YYNGEE. The CDR3 reads CASSVEGGWSGNTIYF. CDR3 nucleotides: TGTGCCAGCAGCGTAGAAGGGGGATGGTCTGGAAACACCATATATTTT. Together with reference TRBV9 and TRBJ1-3, the CDR3 gives the full variable domain: DSGVTQTPKHLITATGQRVTLRCSPRSGDLSVYWYQQSLDQGLQFLIQYYNGEERAKGNILERFSAQQFPDLHSELNLSSLELGDSALYFCASSVEGGWSGNTIYFGEGSWLTVV.

The V and J genes are TRBV7-9 and TRBJ2-1; a weak D match, TRBD2 (6 bases). This CDR3 has 12 amino acids. The germline CDR1 and CDR2 sequences are SEHNR and FQNEAQ (reference sequence). Deletions cut 2 bases from V and 15 bases from J, with 14 bases between. This chain's CDR3 is CASSLSTSSWFF. The CDR3 nucleotides read TGTGCCAGCAGCTTAAGTACTAGCTCTTGGTTCTTC.

This clone was counted only a few times. The rearrangement links TRBV4-2 to TRBJ2-5; 10 bases line up with TRBD2. The germline CDR1 and CDR2 sequences are LGHNA and YNFKEQ. V dropped 1 base and J dropped 2; count of bases not matched to a gene: 4. The CDR3 length is 16 residues. The CDR3 reads CASSQGPSGGQETQYF. In DNA, the CDR3 is TGTGCCAGCAGCCAAGGACCTAGCGGGGGACAAGAGACCCAGTACTTC.

The chain couples TRBV15 to TRBJ1-6; 9 bases are shared with TRBD1. Germline CDR1 is LNHNV and CDR2 is YYDKDF (reference sequence). Unmatched junction bases numbered 1, after V lost 4 bases and J lost 9 bases. The length of the CDR3 is 13 residues. Written as DNA, the CDR3 is TGTGCCACCAGCACGGACAGGGGTTCACCCCTCCACTTT. It is translated as CATSTDRGSPLHF. Variable domain in full (rest from reference TRBV15 and TRBJ1-6): DAMVIQNPRYQVTQFGKPVTLSCSQTLNHNVMYWYQQKSSQAPKLLFHYYDKDFNNEADTPDNFQSRRPNTSFCFLDIRSPGLGDTAMYLCATSTDRGSPLHFGNGTRLTVT.

This chain joins TRBV4-2 and TRBJ2-7; 9 bases agree with TRBD1. V dropped 3 bases and J dropped 0; count of bases not matched to a gene: 6. From germline, CDR1 is LGHNA and CDR2 YNFKEQ. CDR3 length equals 16 residues. The CDR3 nucleotides read TGTGCCAGCAGCCAGTCAACAGGGGGCGGCTCCTACGAGCAGTACTTC. Translation: CASSQSTGGGSYEQYF.

The rearrangement uses TRBV5-4 and TRBJ1-1; D uncertain. This CDR3 has 14 amino acids. Trimming stripped 4 bases from V and 3 bases from J, with 13 bases between. Per germline, CDR1 SGHNT and CDR2 YYREEE (reference sequence). CDR3 in DNA: TGTGCCAGCAGCGAGGGCGCCGGGGACACTGAAGCTTTCTTT. It encodes CASSEGAGDTEAFF.

V and J are TRBV7-2 and TRBJ2-3; D perhaps matches TRBD1 (5 bases). Germline CDR1 is SGHTA and CDR2 is FQGNSA. V lost 1 base, J lost 8 bases, and 22 bases lay in between. The CDR3 covers 17 residues. This chain's CDR3 is CASSLVVARQKTSTQYF. In nucleotides, the CDR3 is TGTGCCAGCAGCTTAGTTGTGGCCCGACAGAAAACTTCTACGCAGTATTTT.

The rearrangement uses TRBV3-1 (or the pseudogene TRBV3-2) and TRBJ2-7; D perhaps matches TRBD2 (5 bases). This CDR3 is 13 amino acids long. The germline V gene encodes CDR1 LGHDT and CDR2 YNNKEL (reference sequence). V lost 2 bases, J lost 1 base, and 6 bases lay in between. CDR3 region: CASSQRGSYEQYF. CDR3 bases: TGTGCCAGCAGCCAACGGGGATCCTACGAGCAGTACTTC.

V usage is TRBV19 and J usage is TRBJ1-2; 8 bases agree with TRBD1. V was clipped by 4 bases and J by 6 bases; unmatched bases: 4. CDR3 length equals 13 residues. Germline CDR1 LNHDA, CDR2 SQIVND (reference sequence). The CDR3, as DNA: TGTGCCAGTAGTACAGGGGGCGCGGATGGCTACACCTTC. Translated: CASSTGGADGYTF.

This chain joins TRBV10-3 and TRBJ2-7; D is ambiguous. Germline-derived CDR1 and CDR2 are ENHRY and SYGVKD. The CDR3 has 13 amino acids. With 3 bases removed from V and 1 base from J, the gap between germline ends came to 7 bases. CDR3 residues: CAISEYISYEQYF. CDR3 sequence (DNA): TGTGCCATCAGTGAATATATTTCCTACGAGCAGTACTTC.

This clone was recorded a few times. One end of the junction is discordant with germline, which a read error may explain. J is TRBJ2-7 and V is TRBV7-7; 7 nucleotides match TRBD2. Germline CDR1 SSHAT, CDR2 FNYEAQ (reference sequence). The CDR3 totals 13 residues. The CDR3 region is CASSSGLGDEQYF. The CDR3 region has the DNA TGTGCTAGCAGCTCCGGACTAGGCGACGAGCAGTACTTC. The entire variable domain, with the rest obtained from reference TRBV7-7 and TRBJ2-7, is as follows: GAGVSQSPRYKVTKRGQDVTLRCDPISSHATLYWYQQALGQGPEFLTYFNYEAQPDKSGLPSDRFSAERPEGSISTLTIQRTEQRDSAMYRCASSSGLGDEQYFGPGTRLTVT.

This clone turned up a few times. The chain joins TRBV5-1 to TRBJ1-2, with D possibly being TRBD1 (6 bases). CDR3 length equals 14 residues. Trimming removed 4 bases at V and 2 bases at J, with 12 bases between. The germline V gene encodes CDR1 SGHRS and CDR2 YFSETQ. The DNA of the CDR3 is TGCGCCAGCAGCCTTACAGGGATGAACTATGGCTACACCTTC. Residues: CASSLTGMNYGYTF.

This chain joins TRBV5-1 and TRBJ2-7; 7 bases fit TRBD1. The germline V gene encodes CDR1 SGHRS and CDR2 YFSETQ. CDR3 length equals 14 residues. The junction had 5 bases not matched to a gene; V was cut back by 0 bases and J by 5 bases. The CDR3 reads CASSLGQGENEQYF. CDR3 nucleotide sequence: TGCGCCAGCAGCTTGGGGCAGGGGGAAAACGAGCAGTACTTC.

The chain carries TRBV9 and TRBJ2-5; 8 bases match TRBD1. The CDR3 contains 15 residues. In germline, CDR1 is SGDLS, CDR2 YYNGEE. V was pared by 4 bases and J by 4 bases, with 9 bases of the junction left unmatched. Written as DNA, the CDR3 is TGTGCCAGCAGCCTCCCCCAGGGGGCTGGAGAGACCCAGTACTTC. This sequence encodes CASSLPQGAGETQYF.

The gene calls are TRBV9 and TRBJ2-3, with TRBD2 matching 10 bases. The V gene end was trimmed by 1 base and the J gene end by 5 bases; junction bases not matched to a gene: 7. Looked up from germline, CDR1 is SGDLS and CDR2 is YYNGEE. The length of the CDR3 is 16 residues. This CDR3 reads CASSVSAGGPKDTQYF. The CDR3 DNA reads TGTGCCAGCAGCGTATCAGCGGGGGGGCCGAAAGATACGCAGTATTTT.

The J gene is TRBJ1-4, the V gene TRBV10-3, with 7 bases aligning to TRBD1. J gave up 5 bases and V 2 bases, and 2 bases lay outside the gene matches. Per germline, CDR1 ENHRY and CDR2 SYGVKD. This CDR3 region has 14 residues. CDR3 coding DNA: TGTGCCATCAGTGAGGCAGGGGGGAATGAAAAACTGTTTTTT. It is translated as CAISEAGGNEKLFF.

This chain joins TRBV30 and TRBJ2-2, with 7 bases that match TRBD1. Per the germline V gene, CDR1 is GTSNPN and CDR2 is SVGIG (reference sequence). V shed 5 bases and J 5 bases; nucleotides not matched to a gene: 8. This CDR3 has 14 amino acids. CDR3 nucleotides: TGTGCCTGGGGATCGACAGGGCCAACCGGGGAGCTGTTTTTT. Its translation: CAWGSTGPTGELFF. Full variable domain (rest looked up from reference TRBV30 and TRBJ2-2): SQTIHQWPATLVQPVGSPLSLECTVEGTSNPNLYWYRQAAGRGLQLLFYSVGIGQISSEVPQNLSASRPQDRQFILSSKKLLLSDSGFYLCAWGSTGPTGELFFGEGSRLTVL.

The chain combines TRBV5-1 with TRBJ1-4; 9 bases fit TRBD1. Germline CDR1 SGHRS, CDR2 YFSETQ. Trimming cost V 4 bases and J 7 bases; bases outside gene matches: 8. CDR3 size: 15 residues. CDR3 sequence (DNA): TGCGCCAGCAGCATCACCGGGACAGGGATTGAAAAACTGTTTTTT. Translation: CASSITGTGIEKLFF.

The chain has TRBV15 and TRBJ2-3, with a possible D match to TRBD2 (5 bases). The CDR3 contains 16 residues. Trimming took off 0 bases at V and 2 bases at J, with 12 bases between the two ends. Germline V CDR1 and CDR2: LNHNV, YYDKDF (reference sequence). The CDR3 loop is CATSRDRFGVTDTQYF. Written as DNA, the CDR3 is TGTGCCACCAGCAGAGATCGATTCGGGGTCACAGATACGCAGTATTTT.

The DNA for the CDR3 is TGTGCCAGCAGGATAAGGGGAAATCAGCCCCAGCATTTT. Its protein product is CASRIRGNQPQHF. This chain connects TRBV27 to TRBJ1-5, with a weak D call TRBD1 (5 bases). The length of the CDR3 is 13 residues. Between the trimmed V and J ends, which lost 6 bases and 4 bases, there was a span of 10 bases. Germline CDR1 reads MNHEY; CDR2 reads SMNVEV (reference sequence).

The rearrangement joins TRBV7-2 to TRBJ1-1, with D unclear. Germline values: CDR1 SGHTA, CDR2 FQGNSA. This CDR3 comprises 15 residues. V gave up 5 bases and J gave up 2 bases, with 15 bases separating them. The DNA of the CDR3 is TGTGCCAGCAGCAGGACCTTCGGGGTTAACACTGAAGCTTTCTTT. Amino acids: CASSRTFGVNTEAFF.

V and J are TRBV5-1 and TRBJ2-2; TRBD1 might be the D (6 bases). Trimming cost V 5 bases and J 6 bases, with 17 bases left between them. Germline V gives CDR1 SGHRS, CDR2 YFSETQ. This CDR3 is built from 15 residues. CDR3 loop: CASSDRDTSSGELFF. DNA for the CDR3: TGCGCCAGCAGTGACCGGGACACCTCTTCCGGGGAGCTGTTTTTT.

Of note for this clone: Other DNA sequences in the sample encode the same CDR3. This chain joins TRBV19 and TRBJ1-2; D uncertain. The V and J ends lost 1 base and 4 bases respectively, with 7 bases between them. Per germline, CDR1 LNHDA and CDR2 SQIVND (reference sequence). The CDR3 covers 13 residues. The CDR3 reads CASSIGGSYGYTF. In DNA, the CDR3 is TGTGCCAGTAGTATAGGAGGGAGCTATGGCTACACCTTC.

The sample holds a few counts of this clone. The chain carries TRBV5-1 and TRBJ2-2; 7 bases are a match to TRBD1. CDR3 length equals 15 residues. J gave up 5 bases and V 6 bases, and 10 bases lay outside the gene matches. The V gene's germline CDR1 is SGHRS and CDR2 YFSETQ. The CDR3 protein is CASKIGQEATGELFF. The CDR3 DNA sequence: TGCGCCAGCAAAATAGGACAGGAAGCTACCGGGGAGCTGTTTTTT.